This record covers a single T cell receptor (beta chain). This entry comes from a study of blood T cell repertoires in COVID-19. CDR1 is MNHNS, CDR2 SASEGT, per germline. The CDR3 runs 16 residues. Trimming removed 3 bases at V and 2 bases at J, with 16 bases between. Sequenced by immunoSEQ multiplex PCR; TCRdb stores in-frame clones only, minus some. Among some 300,000 clones listed, around 87% were seen once. The sequence derives from a woman younger than 35 with acute COVID-19. V gene TRBV6-1 combines with J gene TRBJ1-1, with TRBD1 as a possible D gene (5 bases). What was sequenced was PBMCs or T cells enriched from blood (not recorded which). The CDR3, as DNA: TGTGCCAGCAGTGAGTTTCAAGGGGTAGGAAACACTGAAGCTTTCTTT. It yields the protein CASSEFQGVGNTEAFF.